The entry below describes one T cell receptor beta chain. CDR1 SGHTA and CDR2 FQGNSA come from the germline V gene. V was pared by 9 bases and J by 7 bases, with 12 bases between. The CDR3 extends over 11 amino acids. Profiling relied on immunoSEQ multiplex PCR, and the TCRdb table lists in-frame clones only, not all of them. The data show fewer than 40,000 clones, roughly 85% seen once. These data originate in a study of memory CD4+ T cells and cytomegalovirus serostatus. The sort gate was single viable CD3+CD4+CD8-CD45RO+ cells for memory CD4+ T cells. This receptor was taken from an adult in good health and CMV-seropositive. The sample comprised memory CD4+ T cells from blood. The chain is built from TRBV7-2 and TRBJ1-2, with D unclear. The CDR3 region is CASRVQVGYTF. CDR3 nucleotide sequence: TGTGCCAGTAGGGTCCAAGTTGGCTACACCTTC.